These 3 T cell receptor beta chains originate from one sample sequenced in a study of cytomegalovirus exposure and HLA in healthy donors. The PCR had 60 Vbeta and 13 Jbeta primers. The assay was immunoSEQ multiplex PCR, and TCRdb's table has in-frame clones only and misses some. This sample yields about 200,000 clones, of which around 83% are seen a single time; 6.5% belongs to the top ten. Sequenced sample: PBMCs. Every receptor here comes from a woman aged 45-59 years in good health and CMV-seropositive.

The V and J genes are TRBV4-1 and TRBJ2-3; tentatively, D is TRBD2 (7 bases). CDR1 is MGHRA and CDR2 is YSYEKL in the germline V gene. This CDR3 has 17 amino acids. Trimming took 0 bases from V and 2 from J, leaving 15 bases between them. For the CDR3, the DNA is TGCGCCAGCAGCCAAGAGCCGACGGGGGGCGACACAGATACGCAGTATTTT. It encodes CASSQEPTGGDTDTQYF.

This chain links TRBV5-1 with TRBJ1-2; no firm D call. Germline CDR1 SGHRS, CDR2 YFSETQ. CDR3 size: 14 residues. V lost 0 bases and J lost 5, with 11 bases in between. This CDR3 reads CASSLAGSEYGYTF. As DNA, the CDR3 is TGCGCCAGCAGCTTGGCCGGCAGCGAATATGGCTACACCTTC.

This clone was counted between two and nine times. The V call is TRBV5-4, the J call TRBJ2-7, with 8 nucleotides matching TRBD1. The CDR3 runs 13 residues. Germline trimming cut 6 bases from V and 5 bases from J; bases unmatched to any gene: 7. Germline CDR1 and CDR2: SGHNT and YYREEE (reference sequence). As DNA, the CDR3 is TGTGCCAGCAAGATCGGGACAGGAGACGAGCAGTACTTC. This codes for CASKIGTGDEQYF.